This T cell receptor (delta chain) is drawn from a study of Vδ1+ human thymocytes. Sequences come from RNA converted to cDNA by reverse transcription. Multiplex PCR used pooled V-gene forward primers and a constant-region reverse primer to amplify CDR3s. TCRdb made new clone calls on the multiplex PCR reads using CATT. The data hold just under 55,000 delta-chain clones, with roughly 15% observed a single time. Regarding this clone: Its antigen is unknown.

CDR1 is TSWWSYY, CDR2 QGS, per germline. This CDR3 region has 16 residues. Trimming left V 4 bases short and J 1 base short, with 16 bases between. Study-level findings and limits: Thymic TRG and TRD repertoires appeared highly polyclonal. Approximately 19% of thymic delta-chain sequences were Vdelta2, with few Vdelta3, unlike blood Vdelta1+ controls.

The V call is TRDV1, the J call TRDJ1; D not resolved. The receptor was derived from a boy in the first two years of life who had congenital heart surgery. The specimen was Vdelta1+ gamma-delta thymocytes from the thymus. Subset specified: FACS-sorted CD3+ TCRalphabeta- TCRVdelta1+ TCRVdelta2- thymocytes. CDR3 bases: TGTGCTCTTGGGGTCTCTCCCCACCGACCCACCGATAAACTCATCTTT. Protein sequence: CALGVSPHRPTDKLIF.